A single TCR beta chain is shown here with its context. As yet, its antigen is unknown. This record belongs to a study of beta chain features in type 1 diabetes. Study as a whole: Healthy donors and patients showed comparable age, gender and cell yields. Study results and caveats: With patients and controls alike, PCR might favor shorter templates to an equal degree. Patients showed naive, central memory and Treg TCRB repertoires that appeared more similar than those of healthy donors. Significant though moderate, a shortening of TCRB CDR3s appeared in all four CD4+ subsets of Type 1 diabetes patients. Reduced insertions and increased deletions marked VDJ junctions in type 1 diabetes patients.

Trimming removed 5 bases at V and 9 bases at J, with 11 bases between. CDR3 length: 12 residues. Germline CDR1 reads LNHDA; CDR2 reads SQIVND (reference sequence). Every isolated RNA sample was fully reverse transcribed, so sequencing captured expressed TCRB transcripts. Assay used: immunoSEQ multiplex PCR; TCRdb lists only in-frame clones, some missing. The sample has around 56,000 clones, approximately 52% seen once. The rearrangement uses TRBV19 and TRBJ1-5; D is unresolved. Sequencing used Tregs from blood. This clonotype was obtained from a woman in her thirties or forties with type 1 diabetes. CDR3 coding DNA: TGTGCCAGTAGTGGCCCGGGAGGGCCCCAGCATTTT. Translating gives CASSGPGGPQHF.